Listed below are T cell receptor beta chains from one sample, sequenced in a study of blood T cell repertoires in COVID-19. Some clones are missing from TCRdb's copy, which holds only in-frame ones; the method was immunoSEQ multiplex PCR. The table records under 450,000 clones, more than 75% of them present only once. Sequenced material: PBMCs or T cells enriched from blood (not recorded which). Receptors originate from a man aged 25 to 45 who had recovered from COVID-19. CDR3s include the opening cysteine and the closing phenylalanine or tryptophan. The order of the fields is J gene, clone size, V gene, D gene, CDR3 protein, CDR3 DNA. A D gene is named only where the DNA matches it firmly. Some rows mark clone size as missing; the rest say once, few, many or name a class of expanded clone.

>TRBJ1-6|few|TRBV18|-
CASSRRDTGNSPLHF
TGTGCCAGCTCACGCCGGGACACGGGTAATTCACCCCTCCACTTT
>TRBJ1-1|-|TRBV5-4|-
CASSLARAALNTEAFF
TGTGCCAGCAGCTTGGCCAGGGCGGCCTTGAACACTGAAGCTTTCTTT
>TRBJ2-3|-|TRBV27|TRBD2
CASSPPSGGSTDTQYF
TGTGCCAGCAGTCCCCCTAGCGGGGGTAGCACAGATACGCAGTATTTT
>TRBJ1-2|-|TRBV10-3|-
CAISEFQVSSRGYTF
TGTGCCATCAGTGAGTTTCAGGTTTCGTCCCGGGGCTACACCTTC
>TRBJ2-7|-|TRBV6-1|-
CASSELAAVSYEQYF
TGTGCCAGCAGTGAATTAGCGGCGGTCTCCTACGAGCAGTACTTC
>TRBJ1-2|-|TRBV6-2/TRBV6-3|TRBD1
CASSYEAQGAGYTF
TGTGCCAGCAGTTACGAGGCGCAGGGGGCCGGCTACACCTTC
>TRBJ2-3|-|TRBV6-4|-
CASSDRGSTDTQYF
TGTGCCAGCAGTGATAGGGGGAGCACAGATACGCAGTATTTT
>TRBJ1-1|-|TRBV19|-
CASTRSMNTEAFF
TGTGCCAGTACGCGGAGCATGAACACTGAAGCTTTCTTT
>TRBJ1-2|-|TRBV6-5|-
CASRDPGSVGYTF
TGTGCCAGCAGAGACCCAGGGTCGGTCGGCTACACCTTC
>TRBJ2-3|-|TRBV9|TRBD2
CASSGSGGSTDTQYF
TGTGCCAGCAGCGGAAGCGGGGGGAGCACAGATACGCAGTATTTT
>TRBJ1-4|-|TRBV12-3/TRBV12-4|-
CASRPGDGEKLFF
TGTGCCAGCAGACCAGGGGACGGTGAAAAACTGTTTTTT
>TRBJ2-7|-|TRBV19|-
CASSLGATDSFYEQYF
TGTGCCAGTAGTCTAGGAGCGACCGATTCATTCTACGAGCAGTACTTC
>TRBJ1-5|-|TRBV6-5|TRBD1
CASSRTGTQPQHF
TGTGCCAGCAGTAGGACAGGGACTCAGCCCCAGCATTTT
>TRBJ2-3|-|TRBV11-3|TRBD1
CASSLNPPGQGVSSTDTQYF
TGTGCCAGCAGCTTAAATCCACCGGGACAGGGTGTCTCAAGCACAGATACGCAGTATTTT
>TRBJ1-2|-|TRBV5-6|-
CASSPTGIYGYTF
TGTGCCAGCAGCCCAACGGGGATCTATGGCTACACCTTC
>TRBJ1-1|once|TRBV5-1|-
CASSLVFTGTFNTEAFF
TGCGCCAGCAGCTTGGTGTTCACAGGGACATTTAACACTGAAGCTTTCTTT
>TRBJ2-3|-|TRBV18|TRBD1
CASSPGQGGVDTQYF
TGTGCCAGCTCACCGGGACAGGGGGGAGTTGATACGCAGTATTTT
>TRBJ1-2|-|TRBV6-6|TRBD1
CASSGRQGADYGYTF
TGTGCCAGCAGTGGTCGACAGGGGGCCGACTATGGCTACACCTTC
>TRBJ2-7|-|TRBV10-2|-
CASKSYQTSYEQYF
TGCGCCAGCAAAAGTTACCAAACAAGCTACGAGCAGTACTTC
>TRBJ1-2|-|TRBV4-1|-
CASSQEFSGNYGYTF
TGCGCCAGCAGCCAAGAATTCAGCGGAAACTATGGCTACACCTTC
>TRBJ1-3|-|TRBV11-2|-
CASSLVDRSYSGNTIYF
TGTGCCAGCAGCTTGGTAGACAGGTCCTACTCTGGAAACACCATATATTTT
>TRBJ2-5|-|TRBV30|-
CAWSVFRQSETQYF
TGTGCCTGGAGTGTTTTCAGACAGTCAGAGACCCAGTACTTC